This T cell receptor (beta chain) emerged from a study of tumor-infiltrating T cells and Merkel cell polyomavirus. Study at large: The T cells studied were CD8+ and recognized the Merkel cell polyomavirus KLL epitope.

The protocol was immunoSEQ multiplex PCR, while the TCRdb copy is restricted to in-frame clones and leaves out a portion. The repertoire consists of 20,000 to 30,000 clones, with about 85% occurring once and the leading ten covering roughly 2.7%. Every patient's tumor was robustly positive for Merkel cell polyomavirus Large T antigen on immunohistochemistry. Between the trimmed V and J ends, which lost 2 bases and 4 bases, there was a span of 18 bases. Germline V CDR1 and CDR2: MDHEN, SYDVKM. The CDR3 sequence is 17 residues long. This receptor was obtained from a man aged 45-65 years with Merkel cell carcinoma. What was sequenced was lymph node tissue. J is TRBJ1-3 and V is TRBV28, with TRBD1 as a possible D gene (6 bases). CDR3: CASSLGGFRGAGNTIYF. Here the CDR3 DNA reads TGTGCCAGCAGTTTAGGTGGTTTTCGGGGGGCCGGAAACACCATATATTTT.